These 2 T cell receptor beta chains were sequenced from one sample in a study of cytomegalovirus exposure and HLA in healthy donors. Primers included in the PCR were 60 Vbeta and 13 Jbeta primers. This table comes from immunoSEQ multiplex PCR, and its TCRdb copy is limited to in-frame clones, with some not included. The sample has about 250,000 clones; about 93% are singletons. The sequenced sample consisted of PBMCs. The receptors shown here come from a girl aged 2 to 9 in good health and CMV-seronegative.

This clone was recorded only once. This rearrangement joins TRBV4-1 to TRBJ2-1; D is perhaps TRBD1 (5 bases). Germline assignment: CDR1 MGHRA and CDR2 YSYEKL. V was cut by 4 bases and J by 8 bases, with 21 bases left in between. The CDR3 covers 16 residues. The CDR3 protein is CASSLDFRGPVDEQFF. CDR3 nucleotide sequence: TGCGCCAGCAGCCTAGACTTTAGGGGCCCGGTGGATGAGCAGTTCTTC.

The J gene is TRBJ2-3, the V gene TRBV6-1, with TRBD2 matching 7 bases. CDR1 and CDR2 from the germline V gene are MNHNS and SASEGT. This CDR3 region has 15 residues. J gave up 4 bases and V 3 bases, and 7 bases lay outside the gene matches. The CDR3 coding sequence is TGTGCCAGCAGTGAGGTACTAGCGAGGGCAGATACGCAGTATTTT. Residues: CASSEVLARADTQYF.